The 31 T cell receptor beta chains below were found in one sample sequenced in a study of shared T cell receptors in the human thymus. Profiled with immunoSEQ multiplex PCR; TCRdb holds only in-frame clones, not every one. This sample carries roughly 710,000 clones, over 75% of them seen once, and the ten largest clones take around 0.0094%. The data were also submitted as part of a second study, on human thymus T cells.

Sequencing was done on a sample of thymocytes. The receptor set was obtained from a girl under three years old with a congenital heart defect.

This chain joins TRBV2 and TRBJ1-6; TRBD1 is a possible D gene (5 bases). Trimming removed 2 bases from V and 9 bases from J, with 20 bases in between. This CDR3 is 17 amino acids long. Germline V gives CDR1 SNHLY, CDR2 FYNNEI. The CDR3 nucleotides are TGTGCCAGCAGTGAATTGGGTCCCGATCGGGGGAGTTCACCCCTCCACTTT. Encoded protein: CASSELGPDRGSSPLHF.

This sequence joins TRBV7-6 and TRBJ2-7; 11 nucleotides line up with TRBD2. Looked up from germline, CDR1 is SGHVS and CDR2 is FNYEAQ. The length of the CDR3 is 14 residues. Trimming at V came to 6 bases and at J to 5 bases, leaving 6 bases not matched to a gene. The CDR3 protein is CASSPTSGGNEQYF. In nucleotides, the CDR3 is TGTGCCAGCAGTCCCACTAGCGGGGGTAACGAGCAGTACTTC. The variable domain in full, completed from reference TRBV7-6 and TRBJ2-7, reads GAGVSQSPRYKVTKRGQDVALRCDPISGHVSLYWYRQALGQGPEFLTYFNYEAQQDKSGLPNDRFSAERPEGSISTLTIQRTEQRDSAMYRCASSPTSGGNEQYFGPGTRLTVT.

The chain has TRBV18 and TRBJ1-2; TRBD1 aligns across 9 bases. The CDR3 is 15 residues long. Looked up from germline, CDR1 is KGHSH and CDR2 is LQKENI. The V gene end was trimmed by 9 bases and the J gene end by 4 bases; junction bases not matched to a gene: 12. CDR3 coding DNA: TGTGCCAGTTCAGAAGGGGACAGGGCGGTCTATGGCTACACCTTC. This translates into CASSEGDRAVYGYTF.

The rearrangement uses TRBV12-5 and TRBJ1-1, with TRBD1 identical over 7 bases. V lost 1 base, J lost 2 bases, and 13 bases stayed unmatched. CDR3 length: 18 residues. Germline V gives CDR1 LGHNT, CDR2 FRNRAP. The CDR3 sequence is CASGLDLSKTGRNTEAFF. CDR3 in DNA: TGTGCTAGTGGTTTGGACCTTTCAAAGACAGGGAGAAACACTGAAGCTTTCTTT.

V is TRBV6-5 and J is TRBJ2-2, with 8 bases matching TRBD1. The CDR3 covers 16 residues. V trimming: 1 base; J trimming: 6 bases; junction bases outside the gene matches: 7. The germline V gene has CDR1 MNHEY and CDR2 SVGAGI. The CDR3 DNA reads as TGTGCCAGCAGTTACTTATTCTTGACAGGGGCCGGGGAGCTGTTTTTT. Its translation is CASSYLFLTGAGELFF.

V is TRBV6-1 and J is TRBJ1-6, with 7 bases identical to TRBD1. Losses at the gene ends were 10 bases for V and 11 bases for J; bases not matched to a gene: 11. This CDR3 has 13 amino acids. In germline, CDR1 is MNHNS, CDR2 SASEGT. The CDR3: CATMTGRRTPLHF. DNA for the CDR3: TGTGCCACCATGACAGGGAGAAGGACACCCCTCCACTTT.

The chain has TRBV19 and TRBJ2-1, with 9 bases identical to TRBD2. CDR1 is LNHDA, CDR2 SQIVND, per germline (reference sequence). CDR3 length: 16 amino acids. The junction had 8 bases not matched to a gene; V was cut back by 0 bases and J by 8 bases. The CDR3 sequence is CASSIDPGRGGYEQFF. In nucleotides, the CDR3 is TGTGCCAGTAGTATAGACCCCGGGCGGGGGGGCTATGAGCAGTTCTTC.

This chain connects TRBV12-5 to TRBJ1-1; D call uncertain. The CDR3 loop spans 13 amino acids. Germline V gene lookup returns CDR1 LGHNT and CDR2 FRNRAP. V gave up 5 bases and J gave up 3 bases, with 10 bases separating them. The CDR3 spells CASGMGSHTEAFF. As DNA, the CDR3 is TGTGCTAGTGGTATGGGGAGCCACACTGAAGCTTTCTTT. Combining the CDR3 with reference TRBV12-5 and TRBJ1-1 gives the whole variable domain DARVTQTPRHKVTEMGQEVTMRCQPILGHNTVFWYRQTMMQGLELLAYFRNRAPLDDSGMPKDRFSAEMPDATLATLKIQPSEPRDSAVYFCASGMGSHTEAFFGQGTRLTVV.

The chain employs TRBV19 and TRBJ1-2; the D gene is possibly TRBD1 (6 bases). The germline V and J ends were trimmed by 5 bases and 2 bases, with 9 bases remaining between them. The germline CDR1 and CDR2 sequences are LNHDA and SQIVND (reference sequence). The CDR3 is 13 amino acids. In DNA form, the CDR3 reads TGTGCCAGTAGTCAGGGGATGAACTATGGCTACACCTTC. Translating gives CASSQGMNYGYTF.

The V and J genes are TRBV7-8 and TRBJ2-5, with 8 bases identical to TRBD1. J gave up 5 bases and V 7 bases, and 12 bases lay outside the gene matches. The CDR3 has 15 amino acids. Germline V gene sequence: CDR1 SGHVS, CDR2 FQNEAQ. CDR3 DNA: TGTGCCAGCATCCTTCAGGGGGCGAAGGCCGAGACCCAGTACTTC. It codes for CASILQGAKAETQYF.

This clone appeared a single time. Here the CDR3 reads CASSEYVSTYEQYF. The CDR3 DNA reads as TGTGCCAGCAGTGAGTACGTCAGTACCTACGAGCAGTACTTC. The chain recombines TRBV6-1 with TRBJ2-7; unclear D gene. CDR1 MNHNS and CDR2 SASEGT come from the germline V gene. Trimming took 3 bases from V and 2 from J, leaving 11 bases between them. The CDR3 totals 14 residues.

This CDR3 is CATRGRVSNQPQHF. CDR3 sequence (DNA): TGTGCCACCCGAGGGAGGGTGAGCAATCAGCCCCAGCATTTT. The V and J genes are TRBV10-3 and TRBJ1-5; D is ambiguous. The V and J ends lost 10 bases and 1 base respectively, with 14 bases between them. This CDR3 has 14 amino acids. Germline V CDR1 and CDR2: ENHRY, SYGVKD.

The gene calls are TRBV5-1 and TRBJ1-2, with D possibly TRBD1 on 5 matching bases. The CDR3 is 14 residues long. The ends were cut back, 3 bases at V and 4 bases at J, with 13 bases in the middle. Germline loops: CDR1 SGHRS, CDR2 YFSETQ. This CDR3 reads CASSSRRGAYGYTF. The CDR3 DNA follows: TGCGCCAGCAGCTCACGGAGGGGTGCCTATGGCTACACCTTC.

The rearrangement links TRBV18 to TRBJ2-7; 12 bases fit TRBD1. CDR1 and CDR2 (germline): KGHSH, LQKENI. The CDR3 is 19 residues long. The V gene end was trimmed by 4 bases and the J gene end by 2 bases; junction bases not matched to a gene: 15. This chain's CDR3 is CASSLGGQGALFRTYEQYF. The CDR3 coding sequence is TGTGCCAGCTCACTCGGGGGACAGGGGGCATTGTTTCGCACCTACGAGCAGTACTTC.

The chain carries TRBV12-1 and TRBJ2-1; the table's D call, TRBD2, has no DNA check behind it. TRBV12-1 is a listed pseudogene. The CDR3 runs 16 residues. Here the CDR3 DNA reads TGTGCCAGCAGCTTTAAACTACAAGCCCAGTACAATGAGCAGTTCTTC. Its protein product is CASSFKLQAQYNEQFF.

The chain is built from TRBV27 and TRBJ2-5; D might be TRBD2 (5 bases). The J call may be in error: the DNA end matches TRBJ2-7 better. Germline V gene sequence: CDR1 MNHEY, CDR2 SMNVEV (reference sequence). There are 15 residues in the CDR3. The CDR3 DNA reads TGTGCCAGCAGTTTCCGGGCCACGGGGTTCTACGAGCAGTACTTC. It encodes CASSFRATGFYEQYF.

On this clone itself: Other DNA sequences in the same sample also yield this CDR3. The V gene is TRBV5-1, the J gene TRBJ1-2; D is perhaps TRBD1 (5 bases). CDR3 size: 21 residues. Trimming left V 0 bases short and J 7 bases short, with 34 bases between. Germline-derived CDR1 and CDR2 are SGHRS and YFSETQ. The CDR3 spells CASSLAPGSLNSCPHPCGYTF. In DNA form, the CDR3 reads TGCGCCAGCAGCTTGGCCCCAGGGTCTCTCAATTCCTGCCCTCACCCCTGTGGCTACACCTTC.

The CDR3 protein is CASSSQTGVGKRYTF. The DNA for the CDR3 is TGTGCCAGCAGTTCCCAGACAGGGGTGGGAAAGCGCTACACCTTC. This chain uses TRBV9 with TRBJ1-2; 8 nucleotides align to TRBD1. The CDR3 is made up of 15 amino acids. The V and J ends lost 5 bases and 9 bases, in that order; junction bases with no gene match: 15. CDR1 is SGDLS, CDR2 YYNGEE, per germline.

This sequence joins TRBV28 and TRBJ2-7; TRBD2 agrees at 7 bases. The junction had 11 bases not matched to a gene; V was cut back by 3 bases and J by 3 bases. The CDR3 consists of 16 residues. Germline lookup yields CDR1 MDHEN and CDR2 SYDVKM. CDR3 loop: CASSFEEGGCLYEQYF. The CDR3 DNA reads as TGTGCCAGCAGTTTCGAGGAGGGAGGGTGCCTCTACGAGCAGTACTTC.

Notes on this clone: At the DNA level, this CDR3 is encoded by other sequences in the same sample as well. The chain combines TRBV9 with TRBJ2-4; D perhaps matches TRBD2 (6 bases). Germline loops: CDR1 SGDLS, CDR2 YYNGEE. CDR3 length: 14 amino acids. Trimming pared 3 bases from V and 2 bases from J, leaving 9 bases between. The CDR3 spells CASSARDPKNIQYF. The CDR3 DNA is TGTGCCAGCAGCGCGCGGGATCCCAAAAACATTCAGTACTTC.

The chain couples TRBV12-5 to TRBJ1-1; 8 bases fit TRBD1. The J segment lost 0 bases and the V segment lost 1 base, leaving 7 bases of the junction unmatched. The CDR3 loop spans 17 amino acids. The germline V gene has CDR1 LGHNT and CDR2 FRNRAP. The CDR3 DNA sequence: TGTGCTAGTGGTTTGGGTCGGACAGGGCCTATGAACACTGAAGCTTTCTTT. Its translation: CASGLGRTGPMNTEAFF.

This clone showed up just a few times. This chain joins TRBV5-6 and TRBJ2-7, with D maybe TRBD1 (6 bases). CDR1 SGHDT and CDR2 YYEEEE come from the germline V gene. Deletions cut 2 bases from V and 7 bases from J, with 16 bases between. The CDR3 is 14 residues long. CDR3 nucleotides: TGTGCCAGCAGCTTTGGGCAGGGGCGTGATGAGCAGTACTTC. As protein: CASSFGQGRDEQYF.

J is TRBJ2-2 and V is TRBV27; TRBD1 agrees at 10 bases. The CDR3 spans 15 residues. The germline V gene encodes CDR1 MNHEY and CDR2 SMNVEV (reference sequence). V gave up 6 bases and J gave up 7 bases; unmatched junction bases: 8. The CDR3 nucleotides read TGTGCCAGCAGGGGGACAGGGGCTGCGAGCGGGGAGCTGTTTTTT. Amino acids: CASRGTGAASGELFF.

The chain combines TRBV7-3 with TRBJ1-6; 11 bases fit TRBD1. With 5 bases clipped from V and 11 bases from J, the junction kept 8 bases outside the gene matches. Germline CDR1 and CDR2: SGHTA and FQGTGA. This CDR3 has 15 amino acids. In DNA, the CDR3 is TGTGCCAGCAGCACGGGACAGGGGGAGAATCCACCCCTCCACTTT. This gives the protein CASSTGQGENPPLHF.

In this sample, this clone turned up once. This chain links TRBV4-3 with TRBJ1-1, with 8 bases matching TRBD1. Trimming took 3 bases from V and 2 from J; bases not matched to a gene: 11. Germline V gene data show CDR1 as LGHNA and CDR2 as YSLEER. The CDR3 length is 17 residues. CDR3 residues: CASSQDRAHQENTEAFF. CDR3 DNA: TGCGCCAGCAGCCAGGACAGGGCCCATCAAGAAAACACTGAAGCTTTCTTT.

Turning to this clone: Distinct nucleotide sequences in the sample also encode this CDR3. CDR3 nucleotides: TGTGCCAGCAGCCAAGGGACATATGGCTACACCTTC. Translating it yields CASSQGTYGYTF. The chain combines TRBV14 with TRBJ1-2; tentative D call: TRBD1 (5 bases). The germline gives CDR1 SGHDN, CDR2 FVKESK. V was clipped by 1 base and J by 5 bases, with 5 bases between them. The CDR3 runs 12 residues.

The chain employs TRBV27 and TRBJ1-2; the match to TRBD1 covers 8 bases. The CDR3 has 15 residues. CDR1 is MNHEY, CDR2 SMNVEV, per germline (reference sequence). Trimming took 6 bases from V and 6 from J; bases not matched to a gene: 12. As DNA, the CDR3 is TGTGCCAGCAGGACGAGGGACAGGAAATTCAATGGCTACACCTTC. It translates to CASRTRDRKFNGYTF.

The chain recombines TRBV15 with TRBJ1-4; D unresolved. V was cut by 3 bases and J by 2 bases, with 22 bases left in between. The CDR3 consists of 19 residues. Germline V gives CDR1 LNHNV, CDR2 YYDKDF (reference sequence). The CDR3 nucleotides read TGTGCCACCAGCAGCGGGAGGAAGGAGTGGATGTGTACTAATGAAAAACTGTTTTTT. This codes for CATSSGRKEWMCTNEKLFF.

The chain couples TRBV6-1 to TRBJ2-1; possibly TRBD2 for D (5 bases). From germline, CDR1 is MNHNS and CDR2 SASEGT. This CDR3 has 13 amino acids. The V and J ends lost 0 bases and 8 bases respectively, with 8 bases between them. CDR3 loop: CASSEARVDEQFF. CDR3 sequence (DNA): TGTGCCAGCAGTGAAGCGAGGGTCGATGAGCAGTTCTTC.

The chain joins TRBV7-6 to TRBJ2-5, with TRBD2 matching 9 bases. Trimming cost V 2 bases and J 7 bases; bases outside gene matches: 17. The CDR3 totals 18 residues. Germline assignment: CDR1 SGHVS and CDR2 FNYEAQ. The CDR3 here is CASSLFFPASGERRTQYF. CDR3 DNA: TGTGCCAGCAGCTTATTTTTCCCCGCTAGCGGGGAAAGGCGGACCCAGTACTTC. The full variable domain, its missing parts supplied by reference TRBV7-6 and TRBJ2-5, is GAGVSQSPRYKVTKRGQDVALRCDPISGHVSLYWYRQALGQGPEFLTYFNYEAQQDKSGLPNDRFSAERPEGSISTLTIQRTEQRDSAMYRCASSLFFPASGERRTQYFGPGTRLLVL.

V and J are TRBV6-6 and TRBJ1-5; a weak D match, TRBD1 (6 bases). CDR3 length: 15 amino acids. V was shortened by 2 bases and J by 8 bases, with 16 bases between the two germline ends. The germline V gene has CDR1 MNHNY and CDR2 SVGAGI (reference sequence). Written as DNA, the CDR3 is TGTGCCAGCAGTTACCAACTCAGGGGAATTAAGCCCCAGCATTTT. Translating gives CASSYQLRGIKPQHF.